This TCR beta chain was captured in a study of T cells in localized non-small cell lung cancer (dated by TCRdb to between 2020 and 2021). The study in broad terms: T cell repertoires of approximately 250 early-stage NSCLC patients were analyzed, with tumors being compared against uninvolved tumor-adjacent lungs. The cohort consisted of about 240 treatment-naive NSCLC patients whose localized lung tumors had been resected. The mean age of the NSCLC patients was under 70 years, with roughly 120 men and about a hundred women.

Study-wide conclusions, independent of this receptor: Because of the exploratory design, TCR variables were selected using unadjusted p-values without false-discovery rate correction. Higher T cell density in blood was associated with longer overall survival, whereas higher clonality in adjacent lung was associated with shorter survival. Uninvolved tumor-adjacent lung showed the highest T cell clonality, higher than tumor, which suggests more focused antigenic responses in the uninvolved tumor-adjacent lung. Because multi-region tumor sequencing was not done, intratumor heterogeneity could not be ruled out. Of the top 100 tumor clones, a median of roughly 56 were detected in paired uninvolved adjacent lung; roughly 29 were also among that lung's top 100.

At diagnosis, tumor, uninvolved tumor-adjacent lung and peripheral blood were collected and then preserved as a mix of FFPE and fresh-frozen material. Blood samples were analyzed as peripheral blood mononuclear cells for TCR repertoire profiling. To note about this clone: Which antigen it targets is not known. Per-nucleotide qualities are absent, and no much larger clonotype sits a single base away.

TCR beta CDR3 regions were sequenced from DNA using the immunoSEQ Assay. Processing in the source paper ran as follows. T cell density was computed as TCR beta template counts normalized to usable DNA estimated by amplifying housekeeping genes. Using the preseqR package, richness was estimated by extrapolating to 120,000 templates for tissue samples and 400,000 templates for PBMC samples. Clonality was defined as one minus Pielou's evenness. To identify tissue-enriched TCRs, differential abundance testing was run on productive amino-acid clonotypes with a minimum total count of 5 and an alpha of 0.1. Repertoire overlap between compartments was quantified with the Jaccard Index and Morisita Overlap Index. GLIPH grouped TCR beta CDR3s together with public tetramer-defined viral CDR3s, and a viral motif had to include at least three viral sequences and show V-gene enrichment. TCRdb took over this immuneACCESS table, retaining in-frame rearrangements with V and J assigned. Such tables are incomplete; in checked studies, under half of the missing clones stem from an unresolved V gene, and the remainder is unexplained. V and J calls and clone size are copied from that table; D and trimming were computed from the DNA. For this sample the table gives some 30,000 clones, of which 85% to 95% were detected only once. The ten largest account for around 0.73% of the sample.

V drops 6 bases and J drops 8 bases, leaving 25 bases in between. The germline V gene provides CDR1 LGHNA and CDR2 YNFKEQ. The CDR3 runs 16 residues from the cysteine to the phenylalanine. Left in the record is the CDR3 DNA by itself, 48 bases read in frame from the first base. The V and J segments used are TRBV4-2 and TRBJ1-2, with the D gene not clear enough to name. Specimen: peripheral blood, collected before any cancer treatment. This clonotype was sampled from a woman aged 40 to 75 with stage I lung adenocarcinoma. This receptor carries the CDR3 CASSQTRSIGGYGYTF. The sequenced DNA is TGTGCCAGCAGTCAGACCCGATCAATTGGAGGGTACGGCTACACCTTC.